The next 20 T cell receptor beta chains were all read from a single sample in a study of STAT5B mutations in CD4+ large granular lymphocyte leukemia. Assay used: immunoSEQ multiplex PCR; TCRdb lists only in-frame clones, some missing. Among tens of thousands of clones listed, 79% were seen once. Sequencing was done on a sample of CD4+ T cells from blood buffy coats. These receptor sequences come from a human donor in good health.

The chain carries TRBV19 and TRBJ1-5; D perhaps matches TRBD1 (5 bases). From germline, CDR1 is LNHDA and CDR2 SQIVND (reference sequence). This CDR3 has 16 amino acids. V lost 1 base to trimming and J lost 4 bases, with 14 bases between them. As DNA, the CDR3 is TGTGCCAGTAGTATAGGGGGCGCGAAAGTAAATCAGCCCCAGCATTTT. It codes for CASSIGGAKVNQPQHF.

The V and J genes are TRBV28 and TRBJ2-3; TRBD2 is a possible D gene (8 bases). The CDR3 is 23 residues long. With 3 bases removed from V and 0 bases from J, the gap between germline ends came to 34 bases. CDR1 is MDHEN and CDR2 is SYDVKM in the germline V gene. CDR3 protein: CASSFPTGSFWVSSGLSTDTQYF. As DNA, the CDR3 is TGTGCCAGCAGTTTCCCGACAGGGAGCTTTTGGGTCTCTAGCGGGCTTAGCACAGATACGCAGTATTTT.

The chain recombines TRBV9 with TRBJ1-1, with D hard to call. Germline CDR1 and CDR2: SGDLS and YYNGEE. The length of the CDR3 is 13 residues. V was cut by 2 bases and J by 7 bases, with 12 bases left in between. This chain's CDR3 is CASSVDLLGEAFF. CDR3 sequence (DNA): TGTGCCAGCAGCGTCGACCTTCTGGGTGAAGCTTTCTTT.

The chain uses TRBV7-9 and TRBJ2-3; tentatively, D is TRBD1 (5 bases). The V end was cut by 1 base, the J end by 3 bases, with 11 bases between. The CDR3 sequence is 15 residues long. Per germline, CDR1 SEHNR and CDR2 FQNEAQ (reference sequence). The CDR3 nucleotides are TGTGCCAGCAGCTTAGGCCCCAGGGTGACAGATACGCAGTATTTT. As protein: CASSLGPRVTDTQYF.

The chain has TRBV9 and TRBJ2-5; D perhaps matches TRBD1 (5 bases). The CDR3 sequence is 19 residues long. Deletions cut 0 bases from V and 4 bases from J, with 25 bases between. The germline V gene has CDR1 SGDLS and CDR2 YYNGEE. The CDR3 sequence is CASSVATTVGQSPPETQYF. CDR3 bases: TGTGCCAGCAGCGTAGCTACGACAGTAGGACAATCACCGCCAGAGACCCAGTACTTC.

The V call is TRBV9, the J call TRBJ1-3; D remains ambiguous. V was cut by 3 bases and J by 4 bases, with 5 bases left in between. Germline lookup yields CDR1 SGDLS and CDR2 YYNGEE. The CDR3 extends over 12 amino acids. In DNA form, the CDR3 reads TGTGCCAGCAGCGCCGTCGGAAACACCATATATTTT. It encodes CASSAVGNTIYF.

This clone was seen only a few times. The gene calls are TRBV30 and TRBJ1-2; D unresolved. Germline assignment: CDR1 GTSNPN and CDR2 SVGIG (reference sequence). Trimming stripped 0 bases from V and 0 bases from J, with 11 bases between. CDR3 length: 15 amino acids. CDR3 amino acids: CAWSVLPGANYGYTF. In nucleotides, the CDR3 is TGTGCCTGGAGTGTACTGCCAGGAGCTAACTATGGCTACACCTTC. Full variable domain (outside the CDR3, taken from reference TRBV30 and TRBJ1-2): SQTIHQWPATLVQPVGSPLSLECTVEGTSNPNLYWYRQAAGRGLQLLFYSVGIGQISSEVPQNLSASRPQDRQFILSSKKLLLSDSGFYLCAWSVLPGANYGYTFGSGTRLTVV.

The rearrangement joins TRBV4-2 to TRBJ2-1, with a possible D match to TRBD2 (6 bases). Germline CDR1 is LGHNA and CDR2 is YNFKEQ. V lost 0 bases, J lost 4 bases, and 10 bases lay in between. The length of the CDR3 is 15 residues. CDR3 bases: TGTGCCAGCAGCCAAGATCTAGCGACTTACAATGAGCAGTTCTTC. Its protein product is CASSQDLATYNEQFF.

This clone was found once. The chain is built from TRBV25-1 and TRBJ2-7, with 10 bases matching TRBD1. The V gene end was trimmed by 2 bases and the J gene end by 5 bases; junction bases not matched to a gene: 12. The CDR3 runs 17 residues. Per germline, CDR1 MGHDK and CDR2 SYGVNS. The CDR3 protein is CASSEHQQPGTGDEQYF. The CDR3 coding sequence is TGTGCCAGCAGTGAACATCAACAACCCGGGACAGGGGACGAGCAGTACTTC.

This clone was picked up a small number of times. The rearrangement joins TRBV7-8 to TRBJ2-7; no clear D. The germline CDR1 and CDR2 sequences are SGHVS and FQNEAQ. CDR3 length: 14 residues. V was cut by 5 bases and J by 4 bases, with 15 bases left in between. The CDR3 coding sequence is TGTGCCAGCAGCACAAGAACTAAGCTTTACGAGCAGTACTTC. The encoded protein is CASSTRTKLYEQYF.

V usage is TRBV7-8 and J usage is TRBJ1-2; 7 bases fit TRBD1. The germline gives CDR1 SGHVS, CDR2 FQNEAQ. The CDR3 consists of 17 residues. V shed 5 bases, J shed 6 bases, and the junction held 18 bases outside the gene matches. The CDR3 bases are TGTGCCAGCAGCCCTCGACAGGGAAGTGTCGTATCGCATGGCTACACCTTC. It encodes CASSPRQGSVVSHGYTF. The whole variable domain, filled in from reference TRBV7-8 and TRBJ1-2, reads GAGVSQSPRYKVAKRGQDVALRCDPISGHVSLFWYQQALGQGPEFLTYFQNEAQLDKSGLPSDRFFAERPEGSVSTLKIQRTQQEDSAVYLCASSPRQGSVVSHGYTFGSGTRLTVV.

This chain's CDR3 is CASSYSGTETQYF. In nucleotides, the CDR3 is TGTGCCAGCAGTTACTCCGGTACGGAGACCCAGTACTTC. This sequence joins TRBV6-6 and TRBJ2-5; no firm D call. CDR1 and CDR2 from the germline V gene are MNHNY and SVGAGI (reference sequence). The CDR3 is 13 residues long. V lost 0 bases to trimming and J lost 5 bases, with 7 bases between them.

The chain is built from TRBV15 and TRBJ2-4; 13 nucleotides line up with TRBD2. The ends lost 4 bases at V and 8 bases at J; junction bases unmatched: 2. The CDR3 spans 14 residues. Germline values: CDR1 LNHNV, CDR2 YYDKDF (reference sequence). The CDR3 reads CATSKGLAGDIQYF. CDR3 DNA sequence: TGTGCCACCAGCAAAGGACTAGCGGGGGACATTCAGTACTTC.

The rearrangement joins TRBV2 to TRBJ1-1; unclear D gene. Germline CDR1 SNHLY, CDR2 FYNNEI. The length of the CDR3 is 12 residues. V was pared by 4 bases and J by 2 bases, with 5 bases between. The DNA for the CDR3 is TGTGCCAGCAGTGGCACCAACACTGAAGCTTTCTTT. Translated: CASSGTNTEAFF.

This clone came up once. In nucleotides, the CDR3 is TGCAGCGTTGAGTTGTACACTGAAGCTTTCTTT. Its protein product is CSVELYTEAFF. The gene calls are TRBV29-1 and TRBJ1-1; no definite D call. V lost 3 bases to trimming and J lost 3 bases, with 5 bases between them. From germline, CDR1 is SQVTM and CDR2 ANQGSEA. The CDR3 sequence is 11 residues long.

The chain joins TRBV11-2 to TRBJ2-7; D remains unclear. V lost 1 base and J lost 2, with 6 bases in between. The CDR3 runs 13 residues. Germline assignment: CDR1 SGHAT and CDR2 FQNNGV. Here the CDR3 reads CASSLAGTYEQYF. The CDR3 bases are TGTGCCAGCAGCTTAGCTGGCACCTACGAGCAGTACTTC.

The chain links TRBV27 to TRBJ2-2, with D unresolved. There are 16 residues in the CDR3. V was clipped by 2 bases and J by 4 bases, with 14 bases between them. Germline V lookup: CDR1 MNHEY, CDR2 SMNVEV (reference sequence). The CDR3 is CASSLEGRVSTGELFF. The CDR3 DNA is TGTGCCAGCAGTTTAGAAGGCAGAGTCTCCACCGGGGAGCTGTTTTTT.

The J gene is TRBJ2-3, the V gene TRBV5-8; tentatively, D is TRBD1 (5 bases). V was clipped by 4 bases and J by 3 bases, with 18 bases between them. The CDR3 loop spans 16 amino acids. Germline CDR1 reads SGHTS; CDR2 reads YDEGEE. The CDR3 here is CASSTPQVEGTDTQYF. In DNA, the CDR3 is TGTGCCAGCAGCACACCACAGGTAGAAGGGACAGATACGCAGTATTTT.

The V and J genes are TRBV11-3 and TRBJ1-1; 9 nucleotides match TRBD1. With V trimmed by 5 bases and J by 2 bases, 6 bases remained unmatched. The CDR3 totals 15 residues. The V gene's germline CDR1 is SGHNT and CDR2 YENEEA. The CDR3 bases are TGTGCCAGCAGCGCAAGGACAGGGGTTAACACTGAAGCTTTCTTT. Protein sequence: CASSARTGVNTEAFF.

The CDR3 nucleotides read TGTGCCAGCTCACCAAACGGTGGAACTGAAGCTTTCTTT. It translates to CASSPNGGTEAFF. This sequence joins TRBV18 and TRBJ1-1; D gene uncertain. V gave up 2 bases and J gave up 5 bases, with 9 bases separating them. CDR1 is KGHSH and CDR2 is LQKENI in the germline V gene. The CDR3 is 13 amino acids.